This T cell receptor (beta chain) comes out of a study of shared clonotypes between healthy human individuals. Sequencing was performed with immunoSEQ multiplex PCR; in TCRdb, only in-frame clones are kept and a portion is missing. The sample has about 2 million clones, roughly 96% seen once. Sequenced sample: naive CD4+ T cells sorted from blood. This sample's subset: CD45RA+ positively selected. The receptor comes from a man younger than 35 in good health.

CDR3 bases: TGTGCCAGCAGAATTTCTGGGAGGCGGGCTAATGAAAAACTGTTTTTT. It translates to CASRISGRRANEKLFF. The chain couples TRBV6-6 to TRBJ1-4; D remains unclear. Trimming removed 6 bases at V and 3 bases at J, with 17 bases between. Germline V gene sequence: CDR1 MNHNY, CDR2 SVGAGI (reference sequence). This CDR3 is built from 16 residues.